This T cell receptor (beta chain) originates from a study of spatial heterogeneity in lung cancer. In its sample, this clonotype was seen a few times. This CDR3 has 14 amino acids. Germline-derived CDR1 and CDR2 are LNHDA and SQIVND (reference sequence). With 3 bases removed from V and 5 bases from J, the gap between germline ends came to 14 bases. The time point denotes: sample taken at primary tumor resection. Unsorted whole RNA samples from tumor, nontumor lung or frozen PBMC were sequenced. MiXCR, run by TCRdb on the 5' RACE reads, gives a single entry per CDR3 protein. The table records 45,000 or so distinct CDR3 sequences, around 7.6% of them present only once.

The rearrangement uses TRBV19 and TRBJ2-7; tentative D call: TRBD1 (5 bases). This TCR came from a female donor with early-stage non-small cell lung cancer. This specimen was PBMCs, taken at surgery. DNA for the CDR3: TGTGCCAGTAGTATTTCTCAGGGTAGGGACGAGCAGTACTTC. It is translated as CASSISQGRDEQYF.